Each of the 9 T cell receptor beta chains below was sequenced from the same sample in a study of T cell responses to AZD1222 COVID-19 vaccine. Produced via immunoSEQ multiplex PCR; TCRdb's table is partial and in-frame only. The sample includes about 78,000 clones, approximately 85% of them seen just once. Sequencing was performed on peripheral blood, taken on day 0 of MenACWY control vaccination. These receptors all come from an adult in good health.

The gene calls are TRBV11-3 and TRBJ2-1, with 10 bases that match TRBD2. There are 16 residues in the CDR3. The germline gives CDR1 SGHNT, CDR2 YENEEA. J lost 6 bases, V lost 1 base, and 6 bases had no gene match. This chain's CDR3 is CASSLGAGGTFNEQFF. The CDR3 DNA reads as TGTGCCAGCAGCTTAGGAGCGGGGGGGACTTTCAATGAGCAGTTCTTC.

V is TRBV11-2 and J is TRBJ1-1; 8 bases fit TRBD1. CDR1 and CDR2 (germline): SGHAT, FQNNGV. The CDR3 is 13 amino acids. V was clipped by 2 bases and J by 10 bases; unmatched bases: 6. CDR3: CASSLSPTGVAFF. CDR3 sequence (DNA): TGTGCCAGCAGCTTATCCCCGACAGGGGTAGCTTTCTTT.

This clone was recorded only once. The genes are TRBV27 and TRBJ1-1, with D perhaps TRBD1 (6 bases). V was trimmed by 0 bases and J by 5 bases, leaving 10 bases between them. Germline V gene sequence: CDR1 MNHEY, CDR2 SMNVEV (reference sequence). This CDR3 has 14 residues. The CDR3 loop is CASSLSRGGTEAFF. The CDR3 DNA sequence: TGTGCCAGCAGTTTATCCAGGGGAGGGACTGAAGCTTTCTTT.

In this sample, this clone turned up once. The V call is TRBV7-9, the J call TRBJ1-5, with TRBD1 as a possible D gene (5 bases). Germline V gene data show CDR1 as SEHNR and CDR2 as FQNEAQ (reference sequence). V lost 3 bases and J 0 bases, leaving 21 bases between the germline ends. This CDR3 is 19 amino acids long. This CDR3 is CASSFGGGAALGSNQPQHF. The CDR3 DNA is TGTGCCAGCAGCTTCGGGGGAGGGGCGGCCCTTGGTAGCAATCAGCCCCAGCATTTT.

The chain couples TRBV7-2 to TRBJ1-2; the D is unclear. Germline lookup yields CDR1 SGHTA and CDR2 FQGNSA. V shed 1 base and J shed 8 bases, with 17 bases lying between them. The CDR3 consists of 15 residues. The CDR3 reads CASSLEEPLIKGYTF. The CDR3 DNA is TGTGCCAGCAGCTTAGAAGAACCTTTGATTAAAGGCTACACCTTC.

This sequence joins TRBV5-6 and TRBJ1-1; a weak D match, TRBD1 (5 bases). The CDR3 contains 14 residues. The germline V and J ends were trimmed by 4 bases and 1 base, with 11 bases remaining between them. Germline loops: CDR1 SGHDT, CDR2 YYEEEE. CDR3 in amino acids: CASSRGVANTEAFF. The CDR3 region has the DNA TGTGCCAGCAGCCGAGGGGTGGCGAACACTGAAGCTTTCTTT.

This clone appeared a few times. V usage is TRBV6-2 or TRBV6-3 and J usage is TRBJ2-1, with 7 bases matching TRBD1. Germline V gene lookup returns CDR1 MNHEY and CDR2 SVGEGT. V lost 2 bases, J lost 8 bases, and 3 bases stayed unmatched. CDR3 size: 13 residues. As DNA, the CDR3 is TGTGCCAGCAGTTACCACGGACAGGATGAGCAGTTCTTC. Its protein is CASSYHGQDEQFF.

V and J are TRBV7-8 and TRBJ2-1; 7 bases line up with TRBD1. After removal of 4 bases from V and 9 bases from J, the junction contained 12 bases not matched to a gene. Germline-derived CDR1 and CDR2 are SGHVS and FQNEAQ. The CDR3 is 15 amino acids. The DNA for the CDR3 is TGTGCCAGCAGCTCGTTCGGACAGGCCTTTGGTGAGCAGTTCTTC. Translating gives CASSSFGQAFGEQFF.

In DNA, the CDR3 is TGTGCCAGCACCGGGGGCTACGAGCAGTACTTC. It codes for CASTGGYEQYF. The V gene is TRBV6-5, the J gene TRBJ2-7; D might be TRBD2 (6 bases). Deletions cut 7 bases from V and 3 bases from J, with 7 bases between. CDR3 length: 11 amino acids. Germline V CDR1 and CDR2: MNHEY, SVGAGI.